This T cell receptor (beta chain) was profiled in a study of CD8+ T cells in alopecia areata listed by TCRdb under 2018. Regarding the research as a whole: Treated patients were enrolled in an open-label pilot trial of oral tofacitinib at 5 to 10 mg twice daily for moderate-to-severe alopecia areata. Tofacitinib was administered for 6 to 18 months, and 6 months of follow-up off drug were then conducted to assess delayed response and recurrence. immunoSEQ multiplex PCR using 35 Vbeta forward primers and 13 Jbeta reverse primers was used to amplify TCRbeta CDR3 regions. Clonality in the scalp was compared among normal scalp (n=4), patchy alopecia areata scalp (n=8), and alopecia totalis/universalis scalp (n=8). In humans, TCRbeta sequencing was performed on scalp tissue and on sorted CD4+ and CD8+ peripheral blood T cells from healthy controls and from patients with patchy or totalis/universalis alopecia areata. Patients on tofacitinib were biopsied at baseline and after 4 and 24 weeks of treatment, and several of the patients also had a later scalp biopsy. RNA came from the PAXgene miRNA kit for fixed scalp, the miRNeasy kit for PBMCs, and the RNeasy kit for mouse skin. High-throughput TCRbeta sequencing was used to examine T cell clonal expansion in alopecia areata in both the C3H/HeJ mouse model and human patients. What the work shows at the level of the full study, not this receptor alone: Lesional scalp, especially in alopecia totalis/universalis, showed higher clonality and more expanded CD8+ clones than normal scalp, suggesting antigenic drive. Compared with mice, TCR sequences shared between patients were less clear, possibly partly because of HLA diversity across the patient population. Resident alphabeta T cells in normal human skin are also sequenced, complicating scalp TCR repertoire analysis, unlike mouse skin dominated by gammadelta T cells.

Libraries came from the immunoSEQ multiplex PCR assay. RNA was extracted from all samples and reverse transcribed into cDNA as template for TCR sequencing. First-strand cDNA was synthesized with SuperScript III using a 2:1 mix of oligo-dT and random hexamers. A synthetic immune receptor repertoire was used to assess amplification bias, and residual bias was removed computationally. The paper's processing steps were these. Raw reads were preprocessed for error removal, and CDR3 was defined according to IMGT conventions as running from the conserved cysteine to phenylalanine. Clonality was computed as 1 minus the Shannon entropy, with the entropy normalized by log2 of the number of productive unique TCRs. Whether each scalp clone was CD4 or CD8 was inferred by checking scalp TCRbeta sequences against the CD4 and CD8 repertoires from sorted blood. As stored in TCRdb, this immuneACCESS dataset retains in-frame rearrangements with V and J assigned. A fraction of the clones does not appear; measured against another copy, unresolved V genes explain less than half of the discrepancy, and the remainder lacks a known reason. V and J calls and clone size follow that table, whereas D and trimming were derived from the DNA. Present in this sample are under 250,000 clones, approximately 61% of which were seen just once. In total, the top ten clones hold 0.45% of the sample.

About this clone itself: Its antigen is still unknown. No base quality values were provided; no much bigger clone lies one nucleotide off.

CDR1 and CDR2, looked up from the germline V gene, are SQVTM and ANQGSEA. Unmatched junction bases come to 7, with V trimmed by 4 bases and J by 6 bases. The CDR3 covers 13 residues, taking in both the cysteine and the phenylalanine. Only the CDR3 part of the read is kept: 39 bases, read in frame from the first base. The time point tag for this specimen amounts to: baseline before oral tofacitinib. Lesional scalp punch biopsies and peripheral blood were obtained from alopecia areata patients. PBMCs were separated by density centrifugation and stained for CD3, CD4 and CD8, after which CD4+ and CD8+ T cells were sorted on a FACSAria.

Recombination connected TRBV29-1 to TRBJ2-7, with 9 bases matching TRBD1. The specimen was CD4+ T cells sorted from blood, collected at week 0. The sequence was obtained from a human donor with alopecia areata. This receptor carries the CDR3 CSVVLGTGIEQYF. The DNA reads as follows: TGCAGCGTTGTACTCGGGACAGGGATCGAGCAGTACTTC.